The entry below describes one TCR beta chain. This record comes from a study of cytomegalovirus exposure and HLA in healthy donors. Study context: Of all 398 donors who were genotyped, roughly 83% belonged to the Caucasian-associated ancestry cluster.

With 60 Vbeta and 13 Jbeta primers, the PCR was carried out. Using immunoSEQ multiplex PCR, the repertoire was profiled, and TCRdb retains in-frame clones only, with some absent. The sample lists around 130,000 clones, approximately 80% occurring once. The specimen sequenced was PBMCs. This sequence was found in a girl aged 2 to 10 in good health and CMV-seronegative.

CDR3 in DNA: TGTGCCAGCTCACTAGACAGGGGTCTCTACGAGCAGTACTTC. It codes for CASSLDRGLYEQYF. This chain joins TRBV18 and TRBJ2-7; TRBD1 matches 8 bases. V trimming: 4 bases; J trimming: 3 bases; junction bases outside the gene matches: 5. CDR3 size: 14 residues. Germline V lookup: CDR1 KGHSH, CDR2 LQKENI.